The 19 T cell receptor beta chains given below trace back to one sample, sequenced in a study of post-analysis software for immune sequencing data. No antigens are known for them. Whole-study findings and limits: The study found TRBV5-6, TRBV5-1 and TRBV20-1 among five or six TRBV segments more frequent in patients than controls.

Each TCR beta cDNA library carried unique molecular identifiers. MiXCR was run by TCRdb on the PCR reads, yielding one entry per CDR3 protein. The data contain roughly 580,000 distinct CDR3 sequences, roughly 45% of them singletons. Sequenced sample: blood. Receptors originate from a girl between 10 and 17 years old with multiple sclerosis.

The chain is built from TRBV3-1 and TRBJ1-2, with D possibly matching TRBD1 (5 bases). Germline loops: CDR1 LGHDT, CDR2 YNNKEL (reference sequence). The CDR3 spans 17 residues. Trimming removed 1 base from V and 0 bases from J, with 15 bases in between. In nucleotides, the CDR3 is TGTGCCAGCAGCCAAGGAGGGGCATTTTCAGCTAACTATGGCTACACCTTC. Amino acids: CASSQGGAFSANYGYTF.

Of note for this clonotype: Germline and junction disagree at one end, which may indicate a read error. This chain joins TRBV6-6 and TRBJ1-1; D may be TRBD1 (6 bases). CDR1 MNHNY and CDR2 SVGAGI come from the germline V gene (reference sequence). This CDR3 region has 15 residues. Written as DNA, the CDR3 is TGTGCCAGCAAACGGGAGGGGCGCAGGGACACTGCAGCTTTCTTT. Amino acid sequence: CASKREGRRDTAAFF.

The rearrangement links TRBV12-3 or TRBV12-4 to TRBJ2-1; no clear D. The CDR3 spans 13 residues. The ends were cut back, 7 bases at V and 3 bases at J, with 10 bases in the middle. The CDR3: CASTVRYYNEQFF. CDR3 nucleotides: TGTGCCAGCACCGTCCGGTACTACAATGAGCAGTTCTTC.

This chain connects TRBV5-1 to TRBJ2-1; 9 nucleotides match TRBD1. V shed 4 bases, J shed 4 bases, and the junction held 6 bases outside the gene matches. The germline V gene encodes CDR1 SGHRS and CDR2 YFSETQ. This CDR3 has 15 residues. The CDR3 DNA reads as TGCGCCAGCAGCCGAACGACAGGGGGGTACAATGAGCAGTTCTTC. Translating gives CASSRTTGGYNEQFF. Full variable domain (rest looked up from reference TRBV5-1 and TRBJ2-1): KAGVTQTPRYLIKTRGQQVTLSCSPISGHRSVSWYQQTPGQGLQFLFEYFSETQRNKGNFPGRFSGRQFSNSRSEMNVSTLELGDSALYLCASSRTTGGYNEQFFGPGTRLTVL.

This clonotype appeared a few times. The gene calls are TRBV29-1 and TRBJ2-5; D possibly uses TRBD1 or TRBD2 (5 bases each). V was pared by 5 bases and J by 1 base, with 14 bases between. CDR1 SQVTM and CDR2 ANQGSEA come from the germline V gene. This CDR3 comprises 14 residues. CDR3 loop: CSVRSGTSQETQYF. CDR3 nucleotide sequence: TGCAGCGTTCGTTCCGGGACCAGCCAAGAGACCCAGTACTTC.

The chain uses TRBV27 and TRBJ2-1; 7 bases map to TRBD2. CDR1 and CDR2 from the germline V gene are MNHEY and SMNVEV (reference sequence). After removal of 6 bases from V and 8 bases from J, the junction contained 4 bases not matched to a gene. The CDR3 consists of 12 residues. DNA of the CDR3: TGTGCCAGCAGAAGACGGGGGGATGAGCAGTTCTTC. It yields the protein CASRRRGDEQFF.

The J gene is TRBJ1-2, the V gene TRBV5-1, with 8 positions matching TRBD1. This CDR3 has 17 amino acids. Trimming removed 4 bases from V and 3 bases from J; junction bases left unmatched: 14. CDR1 and CDR2 from the germline V gene are SGHRS and YFSETQ. For the CDR3, the DNA is TGCGCCAGCAGCCCTTCCGGGACAGGAGAAGGATACTATGGCTACACCTTC. It yields the protein CASSPSGTGEGYYGYTF.

This clonotype was found a few times. The J gene is TRBJ2-1, the V gene TRBV2, with 7 positions matching TRBD2. Unmatched junction bases numbered 11, after V lost 9 bases and J lost 6 bases. This CDR3 spans 14 amino acids. Looked up from germline, CDR1 is SNHLY and CDR2 is FYNNEI. CDR3 nucleotides: TGTGCCAGTGGTCGGGCGGGGAGGGGCAATGAGCAGTTCTTC. Protein product: CASGRAGRGNEQFF.

In this sample, this clonotype turned up a few times. This sequence joins TRBV4-2 and TRBJ2-1, with 11 bases that match TRBD1. Trimming removed 2 bases from V and 7 bases from J; junction bases left unmatched: 4. The CDR3 length is 15 residues. Germline V lookup: CDR1 LGHNA, CDR2 YNFKEQ. The CDR3 loop reads CASSQQGQGGNEQFF. In nucleotides, the CDR3 is TGTGCCAGCAGCCAACAGGGACAGGGGGGGAATGAGCAGTTCTTC.

This clonotype turned up a few times. This chain links TRBV7-9 with TRBJ1-2; TRBD1 matches at 8 bases. With V trimmed by 5 bases and J by 7 bases, 15 bases remained unmatched. The CDR3 covers 16 residues. CDR1 SEHNR and CDR2 FQNEAQ come from the germline V gene (reference sequence). The CDR3: CASSPSPPGGGFGYTF. In DNA, the CDR3 is TGTGCCAGCAGCCCAAGCCCCCCAGGGGGCGGGTTTGGCTACACCTTC.

The table lists this clonotype with a few counts. CDR3 residues: CASSLAGRDTGELFF. The CDR3 DNA reads TGTGCCAGCAGTCTAGCGGGAAGGGACACCGGGGAGCTGTTTTTT. This chain joins TRBV11-3 and TRBJ2-2; 9 nucleotides agree with TRBD2. This CDR3 region has 15 residues. V lost 6 bases to trimming and J lost 3 bases; unmatched junction nucleotides: 5. CDR1 and CDR2 from the germline V gene are SGHNT and YENEEA. Combining the CDR3 with reference TRBV11-3 and TRBJ2-2 gives the whole variable domain EAGVVQSPRYKIIEKKQPVAFWCNPISGHNTLYWYLQNLGQGPELLIRYENEEAVDDSQLPKDRFSAERLKGVDSTLKIQPAELGDSAVYLCASSLAGRDTGELFFGEGSRLTVL.

The chain joins TRBV5-1 to TRBJ2-7, with D unresolved. The CDR3 consists of 14 residues. Trimming pared 2 bases from V and 10 bases from J, leaving 19 bases between. Germline V gene lookup returns CDR1 SGHRS and CDR2 YFSETQ. The CDR3 DNA reads TGCGCCAGCAGCTTTACGTTCGTGGCAAGTGACCAGTACTTC. Translated: CASSFTFVASDQYF.

This clonotype has more than one count but fewer than ten. The genes are TRBV4-1 and TRBJ2-1; D is undetermined. The V gene's germline CDR1 is MGHRA and CDR2 YSYEKL. V was shortened by 1 base and J by 7 bases, with 8 bases between the two germline ends. The CDR3 length is 13 residues. DNA of the CDR3: TGCGCCAGCAGCCAAGCACACCGTAATGAGCAGTTCTTC. Amino acid sequence: CASSQAHRNEQFF.

The chain carries TRBV5-1 and TRBJ2-1; 9 bases are shared with TRBD1. The CDR3 runs 15 residues. Germline CDR1 reads SGHRS; CDR2 reads YFSETQ. After removal of 4 bases from V and 6 bases from J, the junction contained 8 bases not matched to a gene. The CDR3 nucleotides are TGCGCCAGCAGCCCCTGGGGGGACAGGGTCAATGAGCAGTTCTTC. Translation gives CASSPWGDRVNEQFF.

V gene TRBV2 combines with J gene TRBJ1-2; D is uncertain. From germline, CDR1 is SNHLY and CDR2 FYNNEI. Trimming took 7 bases from V and 7 from J, leaving 22 bases between them. The CDR3 contains 15 residues. The CDR3 loop is CASMKVGSRRGGYTF. The CDR3 bases are TGTGCCAGCATGAAAGTGGGATCAAGACGGGGTGGCTACACCTTC.

The sample holds a few counts of this clonotype. This sequence joins TRBV12-3 or TRBV12-4 and TRBJ1-2; 8 bases fit TRBD1. V dropped 6 bases and J dropped 10; count of bases not matched to a gene: 16. CDR3 length: 15 amino acids. Written as DNA, the CDR3 is TGTGCCAGCAGCAGCTCCGGGACAGGAGGGGGAGACTACACCTTC. It is translated as CASSSSGTGGGDYTF.

J is TRBJ2-1 and V is TRBV12-3 or TRBV12-4; D is perhaps TRBD2 (7 bases). V lost 5 bases to trimming and J lost 7 bases, with 15 bases between them. The CDR3 is 14 residues long. CDR3 region: CASSARGAGNEQFF. CDR3 nucleotide sequence: TGTGCCAGCAGTGCCCGGGGGGCGGGAAATGAGCAGTTCTTC.

There are a few counts of this clonotype. The genes are TRBV10-3 and TRBJ2-3; 12 nucleotides align to TRBD1. The germline CDR1 and CDR2 sequences are ENHRY and SYGVKD. J gave up 5 bases and V 2 bases, and 5 bases lay outside the gene matches. The CDR3 is made up of 16 amino acids. CDR3 region: CAISEPGQGAGDTQYF. The CDR3 nucleotides read TGTGCCATCAGTGAGCCGGGACAGGGGGCAGGAGATACGCAGTATTTT.

Regarding this clonotype: A read error may be the cause here, since a much bigger clone is one base away. Here the CDR3 omits its conserved ending phenylalanine or tryptophan, so a read error is the likely source. V is TRBV4-1 and J is TRBJ2-7; the match to TRBD1 covers 7 bases. The germline V gene encodes CDR1 MGHRA and CDR2 YSYEKL. Trimming took 5 bases from V and 5 from J; bases not matched to a gene: 9. CDR3 size: 14 residues. CDR3 residues: CASSGQESLHEQYC. The DNA of the CDR3 is TGCGCCAGCAGCGGACAGGAAAGCCTCCACGAGCAGTACTGC.